The T cell receptor (beta chain) under discussion was sequenced for a study of T cell changes during pregnancy in multiple sclerosis. V shed 0 bases, J shed 5 bases, and the junction held 7 bases outside the gene matches. Germline lookup yields CDR1 SGHRS and CDR2 YFSETQ. CDR3 length: 15 amino acids. This clone was found a few times. TCRdb's copy holds only in-frame clones and misses some; the assay was immunoSEQ multiplex PCR. The table includes 100,000 or so clones, about 90% detected once. The chain carries TRBV5-1 and TRBJ2-7, with 8 bases that match TRBD1. This specimen was peripheral blood, taken in the second trimester of pregnancy. This receptor was identified in a female donor with multiple sclerosis, enrolled in a pregnancy study. The CDR3 loop reads CASSLEGQGGHEQYF. DNA of the CDR3: TGCGCCAGCAGCTTGGAAGGACAGGGCGGACACGAGCAGTACTTC.